What follows are 26 T cell receptor beta chains derived from one specimen sequenced in a study of blood T cell repertoires in COVID-19. Profiled with immunoSEQ multiplex PCR; TCRdb holds only in-frame clones, not every one. The sample lists some 200,000 clones, around 89% seen once, with approximately 0.77% in the top ten. The sequenced sample was PBMCs or T cells enriched from blood (not recorded which). These receptors were obtained from a young woman who had recovered from COVID-19.

The rearrangement links TRBV4-1 to TRBJ2-5; D is possibly TRBD2 (6 bases). The CDR3 runs to 17 residues. V was trimmed by 1 base and J by 3 bases, leaving 18 bases between them. From germline, CDR1 is MGHRA and CDR2 YSYEKL. The CDR3 here is CASSQVFSARREETQYF. DNA for the CDR3: TGCGCCAGCAGCCAAGTGTTCAGCGCTAGGAGGGAAGAGACCCAGTACTTC.

This clone was counted only a few times. For the CDR3, the DNA is TGTGCCAGCAGTGACGGAGGGATAAACTCTGGGGCCAACGTCCTGACTTTC. This codes for CASSDGGINSGANVLTF. This chain uses TRBV6-4 with TRBJ2-6; weak D call: TRBD2 (6 bases). V lost 2 bases and J 0 bases, leaving 11 bases between the germline ends. The germline gives CDR1 MRHNA, CDR2 SNTAGT. This CDR3 is built from 17 residues.

This chain uses TRBV11-2 with TRBJ2-7; TRBD2 matches at 7 bases. V lost 1 base, J lost 3 bases, and 6 bases stayed unmatched. This CDR3 is built from 15 residues. Per germline, CDR1 SGHAT and CDR2 FQNNGV. The DNA of the CDR3 is TGTGCCAGCAGCTTAGTAGGCGGGAGTCTCTACGAGCAGTACTTC. Translated: CASSLVGGSLYEQYF.

The chain joins TRBV4-2 to TRBJ2-1; 9 bases align to TRBD1. V shed 3 bases and J 3 bases; nucleotides not matched to a gene: 3. Germline CDR1 is LGHNA and CDR2 is YNFKEQ. The CDR3 runs 15 residues. CDR3: CASSHPGQGYNEQFF. CDR3 DNA sequence: TGTGCCAGCAGCCACCCGGGACAGGGCTACAATGAGCAGTTCTTC.

V gene TRBV5-1 combines with J gene TRBJ2-3, with 10 bases matching TRBD2. CDR1 and CDR2 (germline): SGHRS, YFSETQ. The length of the CDR3 is 15 residues. V shed 3 bases and J 0 bases; nucleotides not matched to a gene: 1. CDR3 loop: CASSSSGRSTDTQYF. The CDR3 DNA follows: TGCGCCAGCAGCTCTAGCGGGAGAAGCACAGATACGCAGTATTTT.

V is TRBV27 and J is TRBJ1-1, with 9 bases matching TRBD1. The CDR3 extends over 20 amino acids. From germline, CDR1 is MNHEY and CDR2 SMNVEV (reference sequence). Unmatched junction bases numbered 21, after V lost 3 bases and J lost 4 bases. CDR3 nucleotide sequence: TGTGCCAGCAGTTTGGCCCCCGGACAGGGGTCTGTCGGATATCGCACTGAAGCTTTCTTT. Translating gives CASSLAPGQGSVGYRTEAFF.

The chain has TRBV11-2 and TRBJ1-2, with 7 bases lining up with TRBD1. The germline V gene has CDR1 SGHAT and CDR2 FQNNGV. The CDR3 sequence is 16 residues long. V trimming: 3 bases; J trimming: 2 bases; junction bases outside the gene matches: 9. CDR3 protein: CASSFGTANINYGYTF. CDR3 bases: TGTGCCAGCAGCTTCGGGACAGCAAATATCAACTATGGCTACACCTTC.

The V gene is TRBV11-2, the J gene TRBJ2-3, with 10 bases matching TRBD2. The CDR3 totals 16 residues. The germline CDR1 and CDR2 sequences are SGHAT and FQNNGV. With 1 base clipped from V and 3 bases from J, the junction kept 4 bases outside the gene matches. The CDR3 is CASSLGVAGGTDTQYF. DNA of the CDR3: TGTGCCAGCAGCTTAGGGGTAGCGGGAGGTACAGATACGCAGTATTTT.

Here the CDR3 DNA reads TGTGCCTGGATCCCTTCTACTAATCAAGAGACCCAGTACTTC. Protein: CAWIPSTNQETQYF. The chain carries TRBV30 and TRBJ2-5; no firm D call. The CDR3 spans 14 residues. In germline, CDR1 is GTSNPN, CDR2 SVGIG (reference sequence). V gave up 4 bases and J gave up 2 bases, with 14 bases separating them.

This clone occurred once. This chain links TRBV7-9 with TRBJ2-2, with 8 bases that match TRBD1. Germline CDR1 and CDR2: SEHNR and FQNEAQ (reference sequence). The CDR3 totals 18 residues. J was trimmed by 1 base and V by 5 bases; bases with no gene match: 12. This CDR3 is CASSASDEGTGNTGELFF. CDR3 nucleotide sequence: TGTGCCAGCAGCGCCTCTGATGAGGGGACAGGGAACACCGGGGAGCTGTTTTTT. The full variable domain, with the rest looked up from reference TRBV7-9 and TRBJ2-2, is DTGVSQNPRHKITKRGQNVTFRCDPISEHNRLYWYRQTLGQGPEFLTYFQNEAQLEKSRLLSDRFSAERPKGSFSTLEIQRTEQGDSAMYLCASSASDEGTGNTGELFFGEGSRLTVL.

The count of this clone is one. This CDR3 is CASSQGLSSGRADTQYF. CDR3 nucleotides: TGTGCCAGCAGCCAAGGTTTGTCTAGCGGGAGAGCAGATACGCAGTATTTT. The chain couples TRBV3-1 (or the pseudogene TRBV3-2) to TRBJ2-3; the match to TRBD2 covers 10 bases. From germline, CDR1 is LGHDT and CDR2 YNNKEL (reference sequence). CDR3 size: 17 residues. The junction had 8 bases not matched to a gene; V was cut back by 1 base and J by 4 bases.

CDR3 sequence (DNA): TGTGCCAGCAGTACAGGGTCCCTACCCTACGAGCAGTACTTC. Protein sequence: CASSTGSLPYEQYF. The chain recombines TRBV2 with TRBJ2-7, with D possibly being TRBD1 (6 bases). CDR1 SNHLY and CDR2 FYNNEI come from the germline V gene. V was pared by 5 bases and J by 2 bases, with 13 bases between. The CDR3 loop spans 14 amino acids.

The rearrangement links TRBV15 to TRBJ2-7; weak D call: TRBD1 (6 bases). The germline V gene encodes CDR1 LNHNV and CDR2 YYDKDF (reference sequence). There are 13 residues in the CDR3. Trimming took off 6 bases at V and 3 bases at J, with 12 bases between the two ends. The CDR3 loop reads CATRVDRHYEQYF. Written as DNA, the CDR3 is TGTGCCACCAGGGTGGACAGACACTACGAGCAGTACTTC.

This clone was counted a few times. The chain couples TRBV15 to TRBJ1-5; D remains unclear. Trimming took off 1 base at V and 6 bases at J, with 4 bases between the two ends. Germline V gene data show CDR1 as LNHNV and CDR2 as YYDKDF (reference sequence). The CDR3 runs to 12 residues. CDR3 bases: TGTGCCACCAGCAGAGTCGGTCAGCCCCAGCATTTT. This gives the protein CATSRVGQPQHF.

This chain connects TRBV28 to TRBJ1-1; D gene uncertain. Germline CDR1 is MDHEN and CDR2 is SYDVKM. V gave up 4 bases and J gave up 7 bases, with 10 bases separating them. CDR3 length: 12 amino acids. Here the CDR3 reads CASSSFPGEAFF. The DNA for the CDR3 is TGTGCCAGCAGTTCCTTCCCGGGTGAAGCTTTCTTT.

This chain connects TRBV5-4 to TRBJ2-1; D is possibly TRBD1 (6 bases). Looked up from germline, CDR1 is SGHNT and CDR2 is YYREEE (reference sequence). The CDR3 runs to 15 residues. V was pared by 4 bases and J by 1 base, with 12 bases between. CDR3 bases: TGTGCCAGCAGCGTAGACAGGATATCCTACAATGAGCAGTTCTTC. Its translation: CASSVDRISYNEQFF.

The rearrangement uses TRBV4-2 and TRBJ2-7; perhaps TRBD2 as D (6 bases). The germline V gene encodes CDR1 LGHNA and CDR2 YNFKEQ. This CDR3 has 13 residues. V lost 4 bases and J lost 5, with 12 bases in between. The CDR3 DNA reads TGTGCCAGCAGCCGGCGGAGGGAAGACGAGCAGTACTTC. Amino acids: CASSRRREDEQYF.

V usage is TRBV2 and J usage is TRBJ2-3, with D perhaps matching TRBD1 (6 bases). Trimming removed 7 bases at V and 2 bases at J, with 19 bases between. Per the germline V gene, CDR1 is SNHLY and CDR2 is FYNNEI. The CDR3 has 16 amino acids. The CDR3 bases are TGTGCCAGCATTCAGGGGTGGCGGAGACTCACAGATACGCAGTATTTT. Its translation is CASIQGWRRLTDTQYF. The whole variable domain, remainder taken from reference TRBV2 and TRBJ2-3, is EPEVTQTPSHQVTQMGQEVILRCVPISNHLYFYWYRQILGQKVEFLVSFYNNEISEKSEIFDDQFSVERPDGSNFTLKIRSTKLEDSAMYFCASIQGWRRLTDTQYFGPGTRLTVL.

This chain uses TRBV19 with TRBJ1-3, with unresolved D. Germline V gene sequence: CDR1 LNHDA, CDR2 SQIVND (reference sequence). This CDR3 is 18 amino acids long. V was clipped by 4 bases and J by 0 bases, with 19 bases between them. CDR3 loop: CASSTPRGSAPSGNTIYF. CDR3 in DNA: TGTGCCAGTAGTACCCCCCGCGGCAGCGCACCCTCTGGAAACACCATATATTTT. The variable domain in full, with the rest retrieved from reference TRBV19 and TRBJ1-3, is DGGITQSPKYLFRKEGQNVTLSCEQNLNHDAMYWYRQDPGQGLRLIYYSQIVNDFQKGDIAEGYSVSREKKESFPLTVTSAQKNPTAFYLCASSTPRGSAPSGNTIYFGEGSWLTVV.

The chain recombines TRBV19 with TRBJ2-3; D is ambiguous. V lost 1 base to trimming and J lost 0 bases, with 8 bases between them. This CDR3 has 15 amino acids. Germline lookup yields CDR1 LNHDA and CDR2 SQIVND (reference sequence). CDR3 nucleotides: TGTGCCAGTAGTATAGCCAGTGCTAGCACAGATACGCAGTATTTT. Its translation is CASSIASASTDTQYF.

The rearrangement joins TRBV6-2 or TRBV6-3 to TRBJ2-7; 8 bases match TRBD2. The germline V gene encodes CDR1 MNHEY and CDR2 SVGEGT. The CDR3 spans 15 residues. Trimming removed 4 bases from V and 0 bases from J; junction bases left unmatched: 5. Here the CDR3 reads CASSFTSGLSYEQYF. For the CDR3, the DNA is TGTGCCAGCAGTTTCACTAGCGGACTCTCCTACGAGCAGTACTTC.

The chain carries TRBV27 and TRBJ2-3; D is uncertain. The CDR3 spans 14 residues. Between the trimmed V and J ends, which lost 2 bases and 3 bases, there was a span of 9 bases. The germline CDR1 and CDR2 sequences are MNHEY and SMNVEV (reference sequence). CDR3 sequence (DNA): TGTGCCAGCAGTTTACGCCCTCTAACAGATACGCAGTATTTT. Amino acid sequence: CASSLRPLTDTQYF.

This clone has just one count. The rearrangement joins TRBV14 to TRBJ2-1, with 10 bases aligning to TRBD2. This CDR3 spans 15 amino acids. In germline, CDR1 is SGHDN, CDR2 FVKESK. The trim removed 4 bases at V and 6 bases at J, leaving 6 bases unmatched. CDR3 protein: CASSLGLALANEQFF. CDR3 nucleotides: TGTGCCAGCAGCCTGGGACTAGCGCTTGCCAATGAGCAGTTCTTC.

The chain recombines TRBV19 with TRBJ2-2; 8 bases map to TRBD2. Germline lookup yields CDR1 LNHDA and CDR2 SQIVND (reference sequence). Trimming removed 8 bases from V and 7 bases from J; junction bases left unmatched: 18. The CDR3 extends over 17 amino acids. Written as DNA, the CDR3 is TGTGCCAGTGCGCCTTCAAGGACTAGCCAAAATGGCGGGGAGCTGTTTTTT. This gives the protein CASAPSRTSQNGGELFF.

The chain is built from TRBV11-3 and TRBJ2-1, with TRBD2 matching over 8 bases. CDR1 and CDR2 (germline): SGHNT, YENEEA. The V and J ends lost 5 bases and 10 bases, in that order; junction bases with no gene match: 7. The CDR3 extends over 13 amino acids. CDR3 protein: CASSTGTRSEQFF. For the CDR3, the DNA is TGTGCCAGCAGCACCGGGACTAGATCCGAGCAGTTCTTC.

The chain uses TRBV7-9 and TRBJ2-1, with TRBD1 identical over 9 bases. This CDR3 contains 15 residues. Per the germline V gene, CDR1 is SEHNR and CDR2 is FQNEAQ (reference sequence). Germline trimming cut 7 bases from V and 10 bases from J; bases unmatched to any gene: 14. The CDR3 spells CASTIGTGRPPEQFF. In DNA form, the CDR3 reads TGTGCCAGCACCATTGGGACAGGGAGACCTCCCGAGCAGTTCTTC. The full variable domain, with the rest looked up from reference TRBV7-9 and TRBJ2-1, is DTGVSQNPRHKITKRGQNVTFRCDPISEHNRLYWYRQTLGQGPEFLTYFQNEAQLEKSRLLSDRFSAERPKGSFSTLEIQRTEQGDSAMYLCASTIGTGRPPEQFFGPGTRLTVL.